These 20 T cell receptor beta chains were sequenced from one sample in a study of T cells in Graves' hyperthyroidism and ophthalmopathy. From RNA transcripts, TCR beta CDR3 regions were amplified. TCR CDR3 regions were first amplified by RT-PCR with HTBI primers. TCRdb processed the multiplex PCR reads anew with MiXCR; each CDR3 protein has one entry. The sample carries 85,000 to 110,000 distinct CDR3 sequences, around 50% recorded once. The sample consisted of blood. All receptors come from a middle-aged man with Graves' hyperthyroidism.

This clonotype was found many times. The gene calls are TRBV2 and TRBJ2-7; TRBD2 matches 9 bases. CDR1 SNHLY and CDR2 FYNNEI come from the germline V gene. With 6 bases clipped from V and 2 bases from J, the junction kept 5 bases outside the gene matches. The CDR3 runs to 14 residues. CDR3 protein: CASSAGTSPYEQYF. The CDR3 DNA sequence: TGTGCCAGCAGCGCCGGGACTAGCCCCTACGAGCAGTACTTC. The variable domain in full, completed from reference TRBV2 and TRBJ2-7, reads EPEVTQTPSHQVTQMGQEVILRCVPISNHLYFYWYRQILGQKVEFLVSFYNNEISEKSEIFDDQFSVERPDGSNFTLKIRSTKLEDSAMYFCASSAGTSPYEQYFGPGTRLTVT.

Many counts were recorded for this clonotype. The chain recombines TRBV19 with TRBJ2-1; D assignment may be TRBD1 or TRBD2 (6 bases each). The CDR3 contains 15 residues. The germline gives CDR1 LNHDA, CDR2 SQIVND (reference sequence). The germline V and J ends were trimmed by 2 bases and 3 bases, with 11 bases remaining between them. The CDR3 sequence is CASSIRRGNYNEQFF. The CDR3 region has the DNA TGTGCCAGTAGTATAAGGAGGGGGAACTACAATGAGCAGTTCTTC.

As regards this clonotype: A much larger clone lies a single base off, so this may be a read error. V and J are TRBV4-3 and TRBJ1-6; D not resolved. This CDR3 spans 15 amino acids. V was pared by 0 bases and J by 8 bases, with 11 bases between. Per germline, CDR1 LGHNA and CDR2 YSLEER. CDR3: CASSQDQSVDSPLHF. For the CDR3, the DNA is TGCGCCAGCAGCCAAGATCAGTCAGTTGATTCACCCCTCCACTTT.

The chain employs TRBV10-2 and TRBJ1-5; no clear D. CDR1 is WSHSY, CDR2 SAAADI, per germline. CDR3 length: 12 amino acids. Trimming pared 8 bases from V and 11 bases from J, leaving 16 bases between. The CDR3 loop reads CASSRAGETQHF. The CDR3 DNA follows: TGCGCCAGCTCGAGAGCCGGGGAGACCCAGCATTTT.

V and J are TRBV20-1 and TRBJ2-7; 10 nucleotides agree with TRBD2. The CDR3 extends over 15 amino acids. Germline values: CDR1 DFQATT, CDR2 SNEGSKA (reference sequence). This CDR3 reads CRVKTSGWNSYEQYF. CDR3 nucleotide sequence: TGCAGGGTAAAGACTAGCGGGTGGAACTCCTACGAGCAGTACTTC.

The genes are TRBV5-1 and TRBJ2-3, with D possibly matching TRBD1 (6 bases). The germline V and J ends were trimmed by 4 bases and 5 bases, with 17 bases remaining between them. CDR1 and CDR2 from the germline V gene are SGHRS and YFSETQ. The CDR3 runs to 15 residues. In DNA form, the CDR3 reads TGCGCCAGCAGCCCGGGACCTCCAGGGGAAGATACGCAGTATTTT. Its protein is CASSPGPPGEDTQYF.

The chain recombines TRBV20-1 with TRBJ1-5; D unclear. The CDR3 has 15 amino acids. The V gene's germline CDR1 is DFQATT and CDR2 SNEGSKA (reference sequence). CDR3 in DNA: TGCAATGCCATGCCTAAACCATTCTCCAATCAGCCCCAGCATTTT. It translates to CNAMPKPFSNQPQHF.

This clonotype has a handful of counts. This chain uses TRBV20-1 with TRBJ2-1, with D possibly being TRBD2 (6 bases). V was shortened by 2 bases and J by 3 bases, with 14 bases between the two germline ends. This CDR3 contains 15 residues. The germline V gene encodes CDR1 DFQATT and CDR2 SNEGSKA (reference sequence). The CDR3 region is CSARMRGDFYNEQFF. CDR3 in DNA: TGCAGTGCTAGAATGCGTGGGGACTTCTACAATGAGCAGTTCTTC.

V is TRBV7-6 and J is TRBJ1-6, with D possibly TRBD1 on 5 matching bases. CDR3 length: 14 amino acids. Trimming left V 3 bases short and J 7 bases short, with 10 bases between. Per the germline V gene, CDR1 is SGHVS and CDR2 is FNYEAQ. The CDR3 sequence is CASSLGGANSPLHF. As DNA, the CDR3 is TGTGCCAGCAGCTTGGGAGGGGCCAATTCACCCCTCCACTTT.

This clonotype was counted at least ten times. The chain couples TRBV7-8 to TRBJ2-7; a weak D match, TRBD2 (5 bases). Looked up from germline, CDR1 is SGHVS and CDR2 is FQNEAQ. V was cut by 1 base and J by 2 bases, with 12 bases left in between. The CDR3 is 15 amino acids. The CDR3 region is CASSLVGVWAYEQYF. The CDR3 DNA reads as TGTGCCAGCAGCTTAGTCGGGGTTTGGGCCTACGAGCAGTACTTC. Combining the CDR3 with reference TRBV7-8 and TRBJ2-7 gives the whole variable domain GAGVSQSPRYKVAKRGQDVALRCDPISGHVSLFWYQQALGQGPEFLTYFQNEAQLDKSGLPSDRFFAERPEGSVSTLKIQRTQQEDSAVYLCASSLVGVWAYEQYFGPGTRLTVT.

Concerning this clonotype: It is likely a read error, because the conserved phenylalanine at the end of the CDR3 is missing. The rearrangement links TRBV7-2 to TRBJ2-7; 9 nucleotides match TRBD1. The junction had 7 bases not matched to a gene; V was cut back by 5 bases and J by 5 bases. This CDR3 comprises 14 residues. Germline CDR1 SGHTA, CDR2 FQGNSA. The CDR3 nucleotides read TGTGCCAGCAGCCTCGGGACAGGGAAAGACGAGCAGTACTCC. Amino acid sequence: CASSLGTGKDEQYS.

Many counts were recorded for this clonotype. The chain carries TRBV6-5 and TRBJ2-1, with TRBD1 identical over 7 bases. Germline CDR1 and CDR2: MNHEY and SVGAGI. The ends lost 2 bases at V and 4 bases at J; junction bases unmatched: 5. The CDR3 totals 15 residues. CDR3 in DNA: TGTGCCAGCAGTTACGGCAGGGGGACGTACAATGAGCAGTTCTTC. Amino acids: CASSYGRGTYNEQFF.

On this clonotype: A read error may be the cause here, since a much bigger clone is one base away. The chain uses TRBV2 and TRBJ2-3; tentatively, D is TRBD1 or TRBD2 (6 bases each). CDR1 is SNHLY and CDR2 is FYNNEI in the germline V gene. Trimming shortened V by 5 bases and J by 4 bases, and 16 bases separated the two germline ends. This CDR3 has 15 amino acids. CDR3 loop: CASSLSLGGPDTQYF. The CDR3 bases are TGTGCCAGCAGTTTGAGTTTAGGGGGGCCAGATACGCAGTATTTT.

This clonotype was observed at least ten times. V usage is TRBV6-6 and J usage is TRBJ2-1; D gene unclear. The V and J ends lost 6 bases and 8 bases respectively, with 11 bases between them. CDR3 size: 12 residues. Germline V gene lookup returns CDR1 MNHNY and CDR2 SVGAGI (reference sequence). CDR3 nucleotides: TGTGCCAGCAGCCCGTTTTTTGATGAGCAGTTCTTC. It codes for CASSPFFDEQFF.

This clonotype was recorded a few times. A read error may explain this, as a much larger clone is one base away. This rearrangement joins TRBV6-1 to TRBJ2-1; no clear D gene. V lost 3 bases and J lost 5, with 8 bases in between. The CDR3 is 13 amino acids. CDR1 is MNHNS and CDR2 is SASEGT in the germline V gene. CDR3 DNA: TGTGCCAGCAGTGAGCGGCTGGACAATGAGCAGTTCTTC. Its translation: CASSERLDNEQFF.

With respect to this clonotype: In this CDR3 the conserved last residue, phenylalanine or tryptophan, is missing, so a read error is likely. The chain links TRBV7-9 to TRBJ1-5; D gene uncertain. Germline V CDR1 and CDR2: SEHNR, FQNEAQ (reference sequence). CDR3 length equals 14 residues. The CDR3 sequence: CASSQWQLNQPQHL. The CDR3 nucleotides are TGCGCCAGCAGCCAATGGCAGCTCAATCAGCCCCAGCATTTG.

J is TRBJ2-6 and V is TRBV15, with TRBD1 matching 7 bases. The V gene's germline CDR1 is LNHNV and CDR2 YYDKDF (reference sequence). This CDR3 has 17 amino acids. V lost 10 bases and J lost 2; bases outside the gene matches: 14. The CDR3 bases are TGTGCCAGCAGTCCGCACCTTGGGACAGCTGGGGCCAACGTCCTGACTTTC. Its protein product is CASSPHLGTAGANVLTF. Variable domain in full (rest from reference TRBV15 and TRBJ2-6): DAMVIQNPRYQVTQFGKPVTLSCSQTLNHNVMYWYQQKSSQAPKLLFHYYDKDFNNEADTPDNFQSRRPNTSFCFLDIRSPGLGDTAMYLCASSPHLGTAGANVLTFGAGSRLTVL.

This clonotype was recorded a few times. Here the CDR3 DNA reads TGTGCCAGCGGGGGGACTTTCCAAGAGACCCAGTACTTC. It specifies CASGGTFQETQYF. This sequence joins TRBV6-1 and TRBJ2-5; D possibly corresponds to TRBD2 (6 bases). Germline V gene data show CDR1 as MNHNS and CDR2 as SASEGT. The CDR3 is 13 amino acids. Trimming pared 8 bases from V and 1 base from J, leaving 11 bases between.

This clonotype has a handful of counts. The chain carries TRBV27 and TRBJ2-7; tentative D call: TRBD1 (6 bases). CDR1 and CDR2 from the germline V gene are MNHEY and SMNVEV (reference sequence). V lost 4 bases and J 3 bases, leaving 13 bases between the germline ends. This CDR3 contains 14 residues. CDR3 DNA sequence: TGTGCCAGCAGTTCCCCAGGGGAACTCTACGAGCAGTACTTC. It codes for CASSSPGELYEQYF.

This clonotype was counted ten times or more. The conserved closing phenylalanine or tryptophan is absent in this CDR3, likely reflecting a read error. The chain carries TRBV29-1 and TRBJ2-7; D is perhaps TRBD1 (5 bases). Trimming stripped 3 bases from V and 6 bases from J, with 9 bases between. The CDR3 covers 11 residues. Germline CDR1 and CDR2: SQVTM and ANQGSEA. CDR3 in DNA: TGCAGCGTTGAGGGGCCCGGCGAGCAGTACTCC. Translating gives CSVEGPGEQYS.